This TCR gamma chain comes out of a study of γδ T cells in repeated Plasmodium falciparum infection. Study as a whole: Age- and gender-matched Australian children served as comparison for malaria-exposed Malian children. Malian samples came from no-transmission periods or across acute febrile malaria episodes. Malaria-naive adults were infected with P. falciparum NF54 four times over about 600 days.

This clone was seen ten or more times. The TCRdb protein, from a much larger clone, departs from this DNA's translation at residue 7, likely by read error; the protein shown derives from the DNA. TCRdb reapplied CATT to the multiplex PCR reads. Of approximately 30,000 gamma-chain clones listed, roughly 1.4% are singletons. With 2 bases clipped from V and 5 bases from J, the junction kept 6 bases outside the gene matches. The CDR3 totals 13 residues. Germline lookup yields CDR1 EGSNGY and CDR2 YDSYNSKV. Gammadelta T cells were flow-sorted from PBMC into Vgamma9/Vdelta2+ and Vdelta2-negative populations for bulk analysis.

This chain connects TRGV2 to TRGJ1 or TRGJ2. This sequence originates from a pool of human donors (malaria-infected and uninfected, not separated). Material: gamma-delta T cells from blood. In DNA form, the CDR3 reads TGTGCCACCTGGGACGTACGAAATTATAAGAAACTCTTT. Translation gives CATWDVRNYKKLF.